The TCR beta chain described here comes from a study of blood T cell repertoires in COVID-19. At the level of the study: Spain, Italy and the United States supplied samples that represented acute and convalescent COVID-19. Sample material is recorded as cDNA or gDNA derived from T cells, B-cell-depleted T cells, or PBMCs.

Unmatched junction bases numbered 8, after V lost 0 bases and J lost 6 bases. CDR3 length: 15 amino acids. Germline V gives CDR1 SGHRS, CDR2 YFSETQ. Data came from immunoSEQ multiplex PCR; TCRdb stores just in-frame clones and leaves some out. This table has 150,000 to 200,000 clones, about 78% appearing once. The specimen was peripheral blood. The clonotype was recovered from a woman aged 50 to 60 with active or convalescent COVID-19. The rearrangement joins TRBV5-1 to TRBJ2-7; 8 nucleotides agree with TRBD1. For the CDR3, the DNA is TGCGCCAGCAGCTTGGACTACGGACAGGGAAGCGAGCAGTACTTC. Its translation: CASSLDYGQGSEQYF.